Below, 17 T cell receptor beta chains from the same sample are listed, as sequenced in a study of shared clonotypes between healthy human individuals. Only in-frame clones appear in the TCRdb table, and some are missing; sequencing was by immunoSEQ multiplex PCR. The repertoire holds about half a million clones, with around 80% as singletons. Sequencing input: PBMCs. The receptors come from a middle-aged woman in good health. Some clones in this sample may be carry-over from other donors' samples.

The sample holds one count of this clone. The rearrangement links TRBV5-1 to TRBJ2-5; D is uncertain. Germline lookup yields CDR1 SGHRS and CDR2 YFSETQ. Trimming left V 1 base short and J 3 bases short, with 10 bases between. The CDR3 runs to 14 residues. The CDR3 DNA is TGCGCCAGCAGCTTGTTCCTAGATGAAGAGACCCAGTACTTC. Its translation: CASSLFLDEETQYF.

The V call is TRBV18, the J call TRBJ1-1; possibly TRBD1 for D (5 bases). This CDR3 is built from 16 residues. Per germline, CDR1 KGHSH and CDR2 LQKENI. With 3 bases removed from V and 0 bases from J, the gap between germline ends came to 14 bases. CDR3 region: CASSPDSGLLNTEAFF. DNA for the CDR3: TGTGCCAGCTCACCGGACTCAGGGTTATTGAACACTGAAGCTTTCTTT.

The chain carries TRBV7-9 and TRBJ2-1; 7 bases line up with TRBD1. CDR3 length equals 15 residues. Germline CDR1 is SEHNR and CDR2 is FQNEAQ (reference sequence). V was clipped by 4 bases and J by 1 base; unmatched bases: 4. The CDR3 here is CASSSDRVSYNEQFF. Here the CDR3 DNA reads TGTGCCAGCAGCTCAGACAGGGTGTCCTACAATGAGCAGTTCTTC.

This clone was seen ten or more times. V and J are TRBV5-1 and TRBJ1-1, with 7 bases lining up with TRBD1. V shed 3 bases, J shed 4 bases, and the junction held 9 bases outside the gene matches. CDR1 SGHRS and CDR2 YFSETQ come from the germline V gene. The CDR3 contains 15 residues. The CDR3 nucleotides are TGCGCCAGCAGCTCCGGACAGGCCTCGACCACTGAAGCTTTCTTT. Protein: CASSSGQASTTEAFF.

The rearrangement joins TRBV21-1 to TRBJ1-2. TRBV21-1 is a pseudogene segment. The CDR3 is made up of 14 amino acids. The CDR3 DNA sequence: TGTGCCAGCAGCTTAGGTGGCCCTAACTATGGCTACACCTTC. It specifies CASSLGGPNYGYTF.

J is TRBJ2-1 and V is TRBV2; 7 nucleotides agree with TRBD2. CDR3 size: 15 residues. The V segment lost 5 bases and the J segment 0 bases; nucleotides outside the gene matches: 4. Germline V gives CDR1 SNHLY, CDR2 FYNNEI. CDR3: CASSYLADSYNEQFF. CDR3 coding DNA: TGTGCCAGCAGTTACCTAGCGGACTCCTACAATGAGCAGTTCTTC.

V usage is TRBV30 and J usage is TRBJ1-5; no firm D call. Trimming pared 0 bases from V and 5 bases from J, leaving 11 bases between. This CDR3 has 14 residues. Germline CDR1 and CDR2: GTSNPN and SVGIG (reference sequence). In DNA form, the CDR3 reads TGTGCCTGGAGTGTAACTGGATCCCATCAGCCCCAGCATTTT. It yields the protein CAWSVTGSHQPQHF.

This chain links TRBV11-2 with TRBJ2-7; no firm D call. The CDR3 sequence is 12 residues long. Trimming left V 2 bases short and J 4 bases short, with 6 bases between. Germline CDR1 SGHAT, CDR2 FQNNGV. CDR3 residues: CASSLPPYEQYF. CDR3 DNA: TGTGCCAGCAGCTTACCTCCTTACGAGCAGTACTTC. Full variable domain (missing parts from reference TRBV11-2 and TRBJ2-7): EAGVAQSPRYKIIEKRQSVAFWCNPISGHATLYWYQQILGQGPKLLIQFQNNGVVDDSQLPKDRFSAERLKGVDSTLKIQPAKLEDSAVYLCASSLPPYEQYFGPGTRLTVT.

The chain is built from TRBV5-1 and TRBJ2-1; D is uncertain. Trimming pared 2 bases from V and 9 bases from J, leaving 9 bases between. Germline assignment: CDR1 SGHRS and CDR2 YFSETQ. This CDR3 is built from 12 residues. This CDR3 is CASSFVGREQFF. CDR3 nucleotide sequence: TGCGCCAGCAGCTTCGTCGGGCGTGAGCAGTTCTTC.

V is TRBV7-9 and J is TRBJ1-1; 9 bases are shared with TRBD1. The CDR3 length is 15 residues. Trimming at V came to 5 bases and at J to 5 bases, leaving 9 bases not matched to a gene. Germline V CDR1 and CDR2: SEHNR, FQNEAQ (reference sequence). DNA for the CDR3: TGTGCCAGCAGCAGACCGGACAGGGGTGGTACTGAAGCTTTCTTT. This translates into CASSRPDRGGTEAFF.

This clone was recorded a few times. The chain has TRBV6-5 and TRBJ2-7, with 15 positions matching TRBD2. This CDR3 region has 14 residues. Germline assignment: CDR1 MNHEY and CDR2 SVGAGI. V shed 2 bases and J 7 bases; nucleotides not matched to a gene: 0. This CDR3 is CASSYGTSGREQYF. The CDR3 coding sequence is TGTGCCAGCAGTTACGGGACTAGCGGGAGGGAGCAGTACTTC.

The chain has TRBV4-1 and TRBJ2-7, with 7 bases aligning to TRBD1. CDR1 is MGHRA and CDR2 is YSYEKL in the germline V gene. Trimming at V came to 2 bases and at J to 4 bases, leaving 11 bases not matched to a gene. The CDR3 is 16 amino acids. The CDR3 loop is CASSQTGTASWYEQYF. DNA of the CDR3: TGCGCCAGCAGCCAAACCGGGACAGCCTCTTGGTACGAGCAGTACTTC.

This sequence joins TRBV18 and TRBJ2-6; D possibly corresponds to TRBD1 (6 bases). Trimming removed 5 bases at V and 2 bases at J, with 16 bases between. The CDR3 extends over 17 amino acids. Germline CDR1 is KGHSH and CDR2 is LQKENI. CDR3 region: CASSTSVQGAGANVLTF. The CDR3 bases are TGTGCCAGCTCAACGTCCGTACAGGGTGCTGGGGCCAACGTCCTGACTTTC.

As for this clone: The same CDR3 also results from other DNA sequences found in this sample. The genes are TRBV5-1 and TRBJ2-3; possible D gene TRBD2, 6 bases. Germline V gene lookup returns CDR1 SGHRS and CDR2 YFSETQ. The CDR3 totals 12 residues. Deletions cut 5 bases from V and 4 bases from J, with 8 bases between. DNA for the CDR3: TGCGCCAGCAGAGGGGAGGCAGATACGCAGTATTTT. Translated: CASRGEADTQYF.

The chain carries TRBV7-2 and TRBJ2-7; D is undetermined. This CDR3 comprises 13 residues. V shed 8 bases and J shed 5 bases, with 16 bases lying between them. The V gene's germline CDR1 is SGHTA and CDR2 FQGNSA. The CDR3 nucleotides are TGTGCCAGCGACTCGGGTGTTCTTGACGAGCAGTACTTC. Amino acids: CASDSGVLDEQYF.

The chain is built from TRBV28 and TRBJ1-5; the D gene is possibly TRBD1 (6 bases). CDR3 length: 15 amino acids. Germline assignment: CDR1 MDHEN and CDR2 SYDVKM. The ends were cut back, 5 bases at V and 1 base at J, with 12 bases in the middle. The CDR3 region is CASSMSDRSNQPQHF. CDR3 DNA: TGTGCCAGCAGTATGTCAGACAGGAGCAATCAGCCCCAGCATTTT.

V and J are TRBV9 and TRBJ2-3, with D unresolved. The ends were cut back, 0 bases at V and 1 base at J, with 3 bases in the middle. Germline V gene sequence: CDR1 SGDLS, CDR2 YYNGEE. The CDR3 totals 13 residues. CDR3 amino acids: CASSVDGTDTQYF. The CDR3 DNA sequence: TGTGCCAGCAGCGTAGACGGCACAGATACGCAGTATTTT.